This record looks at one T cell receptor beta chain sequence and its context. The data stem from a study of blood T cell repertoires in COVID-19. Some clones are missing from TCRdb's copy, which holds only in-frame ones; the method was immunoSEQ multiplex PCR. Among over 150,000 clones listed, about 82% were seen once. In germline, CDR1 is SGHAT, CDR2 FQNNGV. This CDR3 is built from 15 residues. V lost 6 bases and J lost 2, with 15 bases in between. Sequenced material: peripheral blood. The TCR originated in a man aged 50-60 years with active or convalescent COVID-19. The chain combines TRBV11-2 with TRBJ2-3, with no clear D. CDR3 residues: CASRPTQFSTDTQYF. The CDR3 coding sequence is TGTGCCAGCAGACCAACCCAGTTCTCCACAGATACGCAGTATTTT.